Sequencing of this TCR beta chain was carried out in a study of blood T cell repertoires in COVID-19 (dated by TCRdb to 2020 to 2021). Notes on the research overall: The collaborator samples originated in the United States, Italy and Spain and spanned the acute and convalescent phases of COVID-19. The prospective study material was composed of cDNA or gDNA derived from T cells, B-cell-depleted T cells, or PBMCs. Deeply sampled blood TCRbeta repertoires from subjects exposed to, actively infected with, or recovered from COVID-19 were included in the dataset. The repertoires were made available in a free public database intended to serve as a resource for research on the immune response to SARS-CoV-2. The samples were drawn from two sources: the first 160 participants of the ongoing ImmuneRACE study, and fewer than 1,500 subjects contributed by 6 global collaborators. The sample metadata nearly always contained a de-identified subject ID, COVID-19 status, age in years and sex. Where HLA class I and class II types were available, the types were taken from metadata supplied by the sample provider, not from assay-based typing.

Broader findings and caveats from the paper: How much clinical and demographic metadata was included differed by source and by participant, and the metadata was provided uncurated.

The immunoSEQ Assay, a bias-controlled multiplex PCR, was used to amplify TCRbeta CDR3 regions from genomic DNA. For the original study's pipeline: The number of nucleated cells in each sample was estimated by amplification of reference gene primers within the assay. To quantify the absolute abundance of each unique TCRbeta CDR3 rearrangement, sequence reads were collapsed and filtered. For each sample, productive Simpson clonality was calculated by taking the square root of Simpson's diversity index across productive rearrangements. Sourced from immuneACCESS, this table was stored by TCRdb with only in-frame sequences that have V and J called. A share of the clones is absent; for the studies checked, an unresolved V gene accounts for under half, and the remainder has no known explanation. Clone size and V and J calls were adopted from that table, with D and trimming inferred from the DNA. This sample holds some 130,000 clones; approximately 70% were observed only once. The top ten hold 1.9% of the sample.

Deletion took 4 bases off V and 1 base off J, with a span of 7 bases between the germline ends. For CDR1 and CDR2, the germline V gene lists SNHLY and FYNNEI. The CDR3 has 13 amino acids, counting the end cysteine and phenylalanine. Only the CDR3 part of the read is kept: 39 bases, read in frame from the first base. This clone has just one count. Its antigen target is currently unknown. Base qualities are not at hand, and no much larger clone is one base apart. Whole blood was collected in K2EDTA tubes by collaborating institutions according to the institutions' own protocols. Collaborator samples were shipped for TCRbeta analysis as frozen whole blood, isolated PBMCs, or DNA extracted from either sample type.

The chain links TRBV2 with TRBJ2-5, with no reliable assignment of the D segment. The clonotype comes from a woman in her 70s with acute or convalescent COVID-19. Specimen: peripheral blood. The nucleotide sequence reads TGTGCCAGCAGTGGCACACCCCAAGAGACCCAGTACTTC. This gives the protein CASSGTPQETQYF.